Listed here are 4 T cell receptor beta chains from one sample, sequenced in a study of control samples from healthy donors and cancer patients. Profiled with immunoSEQ multiplex PCR; TCRdb holds only in-frame clones, not every one. Here the sample spans around 14,000 clones, roughly 77% being singletons. Sequencing was carried out using formalin-fixed, paraffin-embedded tissue. These receptors came from a female donor with lung cancer.

V is TRBV30 and J is TRBJ1-2; no definite D call. Germline assignment: CDR1 GTSNPN and CDR2 SVGIG (reference sequence). Trimming removed 0 bases from V and 4 bases from J, with 9 bases in between. This CDR3 has 13 residues. The CDR3 DNA follows: TGTGCCTGGAGTGTATTGGGAAGCTATGGCTACACCTTC. Its protein product is CAWSVLGSYGYTF.

The V call is TRBV3-1 (or the pseudogene TRBV3-2), the J call TRBJ1-5; D ambiguous. Germline values: CDR1 LGHDT, CDR2 YNNKEL (reference sequence). The CDR3 consists of 14 residues. V dropped 2 bases and J dropped 7 bases, with 12 bases sitting between them. CDR3 region: CASSQWESGQPQHF. CDR3 nucleotides: TGTGCCAGCAGCCAATGGGAGTCAGGACAGCCCCAGCATTTT.

The chain employs TRBV18 and TRBJ2-7; 14 positions agree with TRBD2. Germline V gene data show CDR1 as KGHSH and CDR2 as LQKENI. The junction had 9 bases not matched to a gene; V was cut back by 3 bases and J by 2 bases. The CDR3 extends over 18 amino acids. CDR3 sequence: CASSPSGTSGSVAYEQYF. Here the CDR3 DNA reads TGTGCCAGCTCACCTTCGGGGACTAGCGGGAGCGTGGCCTACGAGCAGTACTTC.

This chain links TRBV5-1 with TRBJ2-1; TRBD1 might be the D (6 bases). V was shortened by 4 bases and J by 4 bases, with 15 bases between the two germline ends. This CDR3 comprises 15 residues. The germline CDR1 and CDR2 sequences are SGHRS and YFSETQ. The CDR3 here is CASSPSRTAYNEQFF. The CDR3 DNA follows: TGCGCCAGCAGCCCCTCTAGGACAGCATACAATGAGCAGTTCTTC.